The 20 T cell receptor beta chains listed next were all sequenced from one sample in a study of blood T cell repertoires in COVID-19. The repertoire was sequenced with immunoSEQ multiplex PCR; TCRdb's copy has only in-frame clones and lacks some. In the table there are about 360,000 clones, roughly 86% of which are singletons. Sequenced material: PBMCs or T cells enriched from blood (not recorded which). The receptors shown here come from a man between 35 and 55 years old in a cohort exposed to, infected with or recovered from COVID-19 (not recorded which).

The rearrangement uses TRBV9 and TRBJ1-3; D call uncertain. The CDR3 contains 16 residues. The germline V gene has CDR1 SGDLS and CDR2 YYNGEE. Trimming took off 2 bases at V and 4 bases at J, with 16 bases between the two ends. This CDR3 is CASSVDLNLLGNTIYF. The CDR3 coding sequence is TGTGCCAGCAGCGTCGACTTAAATCTCCTGGGAAACACCATATATTTT.

The rearrangement links TRBV6-5 to TRBJ1-1; D gene unclear. The V and J ends lost 0 bases and 1 base respectively, with 6 bases between them. Germline assignment: CDR1 MNHEY and CDR2 SVGAGI. The CDR3 runs to 14 residues. This chain's CDR3 is CASSYSARNTEAFF. CDR3 DNA: TGTGCCAGCAGTTACTCGGCAAGGAACACTGAAGCTTTCTTT.

The sample holds one count of this clone. This chain links TRBV27 with TRBJ2-5, with unresolved D. CDR3 length: 14 residues. Germline CDR1 MNHEY, CDR2 SMNVEV (reference sequence). Trimming took 2 bases from V and 2 from J, leaving 9 bases between them. CDR3 region: CASSLLGKQETQYF. The DNA for the CDR3 is TGTGCCAGCAGTTTACTAGGAAAACAAGAGACCCAGTACTTC.

The chain uses TRBV25-1 and TRBJ2-6, with D tentatively TRBD2 (6 bases). CDR3 length: 15 amino acids. Looked up from germline, CDR1 is MGHDK and CDR2 is SYGVNS. Trimming shortened V by 3 bases and J by 2 bases, and 8 bases separated the two germline ends. The CDR3 sequence is CASSDGGTGANVLTF. CDR3 nucleotides: TGTGCCAGCAGTGACGGAGGGACTGGGGCCAACGTCCTGACTTTC.

The table lists this clone with a few counts. CDR3 sequence: CASSHLAGGLEQYF. In nucleotides, the CDR3 is TGTGCCAGCAGCCACCTAGCGGGAGGGTTGGAGCAGTACTTC. The J gene is TRBJ2-7, the V gene TRBV3-1 (or the pseudogene TRBV3-2), with TRBD2 identical over 12 bases. CDR1 and CDR2 (germline): LGHDT, YNNKEL (reference sequence). After removal of 3 bases from V and 7 bases from J, the junction contained 4 bases not matched to a gene. The CDR3 loop spans 14 amino acids.

The chain recombines TRBV6-5 with TRBJ2-2; TRBD1 might be the D (6 bases). There are 15 residues in the CDR3. Germline-derived CDR1 and CDR2 are MNHEY and SVGAGI. Trimming cost V 4 bases and J 4 bases, with 13 bases left between them. CDR3 sequence (DNA): TGTGCCAGCAGTTCCCAGGGCAGGGGCACCGGGGAGCTGTTTTTT. This translates into CASSSQGRGTGELFF.

The chain is built from TRBV18 and TRBJ2-5; TRBD1 matches 9 bases. Germline V CDR1 and CDR2: KGHSH, LQKENI. The CDR3 length is 15 residues. The V and J ends lost 3 bases and 4 bases, in that order; junction bases with no gene match: 6. The CDR3 DNA sequence: TGTGCCAGCTCACCGGCCGGGACAGGGTTAGAGACCCAGTACTTC. Its protein is CASSPAGTGLETQYF. Looking up the rest from reference TRBV18 and TRBJ2-5 gives the full variable domain: NAGVMQNPRHLVRRRGQEARLRCSPMKGHSHVYWYRQLPEEGLKFMVYLQKENIIDESGMPKERFSAEFPKEGPSILRIQQVVRGDSAAYFCASSPAGTGLETQYFGPGTRLLVL.

This clone was detected a few times. V and J are TRBV27 and TRBJ1-5, with D perhaps TRBD1 (5 bases). Germline values: CDR1 MNHEY, CDR2 SMNVEV (reference sequence). CDR3 length: 17 residues. Trimming took 1 base from V and 2 from J, leaving 15 bases between them. The CDR3 DNA is TGTGCCAGCAGTTTATGGGCAGGGCAAGTGGGCAATCAGCCCCAGCATTTT. It is translated as CASSLWAGQVGNQPQHF.

The V and J genes are TRBV18 and TRBJ1-2; a possible D gene is TRBD1 (6 bases). The CDR3 is made up of 13 amino acids. The germline V gene has CDR1 KGHSH and CDR2 LQKENI. V gave up 3 bases and J gave up 8 bases, with 13 bases separating them. The CDR3 loop reads CASSPSDSGGYTF. The CDR3 bases are TGTGCCAGCTCACCTTCGGACAGTGGGGGCTACACCTTC.

This clone showed up just a few times. This rearrangement joins TRBV30 to TRBJ2-1; the D gene is possibly TRBD1 (6 bases). Germline-derived CDR1 and CDR2 are GTSNPN and SVGIG (reference sequence). Trimming took 4 bases from V and 8 from J, leaving 12 bases between them. The CDR3 has 12 amino acids. The CDR3 is CAWKDSYHEQFF. CDR3 DNA: TGTGCCTGGAAGGACAGTTATCATGAGCAGTTCTTC.

V gene TRBV18 combines with J gene TRBJ1-2; 11 bases fit TRBD1. V was pared by 1 base and J by 6 bases, with 4 bases of the junction left unmatched. This CDR3 has 15 amino acids. Germline CDR1 is KGHSH and CDR2 is LQKENI. The CDR3 nucleotides read TGTGCCAGCTCACCACGGGACAGGGGGACTGATGGCTACACCTTC. It specifies CASSPRDRGTDGYTF.

This chain connects TRBV10-2 to TRBJ2-5; 12 bases agree with TRBD2. V lost 6 bases, J lost 5 bases, and 10 bases stayed unmatched. This CDR3 is built from 16 residues. The germline CDR1 and CDR2 sequences are WSHSY and SAAADI. The CDR3 DNA follows: TGCGCCAGCAGCCGGGGGCCTAGCGGGAGGGGCGAGACCCAGTACTTC. This translates into CASSRGPSGRGETQYF.

The chain has TRBV5-4 and TRBJ2-7, with D maybe TRBD1 (6 bases). Germline lookup yields CDR1 SGHNT and CDR2 YYREEE (reference sequence). This CDR3 region has 13 residues. The germline V and J ends were trimmed by 5 bases and 5 bases, with 14 bases remaining between them. CDR3 coding DNA: TGTGCCAGCAGTCAACCAACAGGGAACGAGCAGTACTTC. Translating it yields CASSQPTGNEQYF.

This chain joins TRBV5-1 and TRBJ1-6; 8 positions agree with TRBD1. Per germline, CDR1 SGHRS and CDR2 YFSETQ. This CDR3 spans 16 amino acids. The trim removed 1 base at V and 10 bases at J, leaving 10 bases unmatched. CDR3 protein: CASSLFGRGRESPLHF. CDR3 coding DNA: TGCGCCAGCAGCTTGTTTGGCAGGGGGCGGGAATCACCCCTCCACTTT.

This clone occurred once. This chain connects TRBV7-2 to TRBJ2-7; D perhaps matches TRBD1 (5 bases). V was cut by 1 base and J by 3 bases, with 10 bases left in between. The CDR3 is 14 residues long. From germline, CDR1 is SGHTA and CDR2 FQGNSA. CDR3: CASSLGGGNYEQYF. The CDR3 DNA sequence: TGTGCCAGCAGCTTAGGGGGCGGAAACTACGAGCAGTACTTC.

The chain uses TRBV3-1 (or the pseudogene TRBV3-2) and TRBJ2-7; 8 bases align to TRBD2. The V gene end was trimmed by 5 bases and the J gene end by 3 bases; junction bases not matched to a gene: 9. The CDR3 runs to 15 residues. Germline CDR1 LGHDT, CDR2 YNNKEL (reference sequence). CDR3 loop: CASSLRRLAGYEQYF. CDR3 nucleotide sequence: TGTGCCAGCAGCTTAAGGCGGCTAGCGGGCTACGAGCAGTACTTC.

V and J are TRBV30 and TRBJ2-6; D may be TRBD1 (6 bases). Germline CDR1 reads GTSNPN; CDR2 reads SVGIG (reference sequence). Trimming shortened V by 3 bases and J by 0 bases, and 12 bases separated the two germline ends. This CDR3 is 16 amino acids long. CDR3 residues: CAWRWGRISGANVLTF. The CDR3 nucleotides read TGTGCCTGGAGGTGGGGGCGGATCTCTGGGGCCAACGTCCTGACTTTC.

The chain combines TRBV28 with TRBJ2-3; 11 positions match TRBD2. V shed 5 bases and J 1 base; nucleotides not matched to a gene: 2. Germline V lookup: CDR1 MDHEN, CDR2 SYDVKM. The CDR3 is made up of 15 amino acids. CDR3 region: CASSHSGRGTDTQYF. In nucleotides, the CDR3 is TGTGCCAGCAGTCATAGCGGGAGGGGCACAGATACGCAGTATTTT.

The gene calls are TRBV2 and TRBJ1-6, with TRBD1 matching 7 bases. The germline CDR1 and CDR2 sequences are SNHLY and FYNNEI. The CDR3 is 14 residues long. V gave up 6 bases and J gave up 9 bases; unmatched junction bases: 8. CDR3 protein: CASRAGTAFSPLHF. The CDR3 DNA is TGTGCCAGCAGGGCCGGGACAGCATTTTCACCCCTCCACTTT.

The chain has TRBV19 and TRBJ1-2; TRBD1 aligns across 9 bases. V shed 10 bases, J shed 5 bases, and the junction held 5 bases outside the gene matches. This CDR3 has 12 amino acids. CDR1 is LNHDA and CDR2 is SQIVND in the germline V gene (reference sequence). CDR3 amino acids: CAIDRGSYGYTF. CDR3 sequence (DNA): TGTGCCATTGACAGGGGGAGTTATGGCTACACCTTC. The complete variable domain, with remaining parts taken from reference TRBV19 and TRBJ1-2, reads DGGITQSPKYLFRKEGQNVTLSCEQNLNHDAMYWYRQDPGQGLRLIYYSQIVNDFQKGDIAEGYSVSREKKESFPLTVTSAQKNPTAFYLCAIDRGSYGYTFGSGTRLTVV.